The rows below give T cell receptor beta chains drawn from one sample of a study of blood T cell repertoires in COVID-19. Assay: immunoSEQ multiplex PCR; the TCRdb copy retains only in-frame clones and omits some. The sample holds hundreds of thousands of clones, 85% seen once. The specimen was peripheral blood. The receptor set was obtained from a man aged 45 to 65 with active or convalescent COVID-19. CDR3s include the opening cysteine and the closing phenylalanine or tryptophan. A D gene is named only where the DNA matches it firmly. Not all rows give a size; the values are once, few, many and, for expanded clones, a class.

cdr3_nt: TGTGCCAGCAGCTTGTCACCCCTCACAGCCGAGCAGTACTTC
cdr3_aa: CASSLSPLTAEQYF
j_call: TRBJ2-7
cdr3_length: 14
d_call: -
v_call: TRBV7-2
clone_size: -

cdr3_nt: TGCGCCAGCAGCGCCTTAGACAGGAACACTGAAGCTTTCTTT
cdr3_aa: CASSALDRNTEAFF
j_call: TRBJ1-1
cdr3_length: 14
d_call: -
v_call: TRBV5-1
clone_size: -

cdr3_nt: TGTGCCAGCAGCCACCACACGACTAGCGGGGTCAATGAGCAGTTCTTC
cdr3_aa: CASSHHTTSGVNEQFF
j_call: TRBJ2-1
cdr3_length: 16
d_call: TRBD2
v_call: TRBV4-2
clone_size: -

cdr3_nt: TGCGCCAGCGGGACAGTTGTACGCGGCTACACCTTC
cdr3_aa: CASGTVVRGYTF
j_call: TRBJ1-2
cdr3_length: 12
d_call: TRBD1
v_call: TRBV5-1
clone_size: once

cdr3_nt: TGTGCCAGCAGCGTAGGGAGCACAGGGACGAACTATGGCTACACCTTC
cdr3_aa: CASSVGSTGTNYGYTF
j_call: TRBJ1-2
cdr3_length: 16
d_call: -
v_call: TRBV9
clone_size: -

cdr3_nt: TGTGCCAGCAGTGGGCTAGCGGGAGGGGATGAGCAGTTCTTC
cdr3_aa: CASSGLAGGDEQFF
j_call: TRBJ2-1
cdr3_length: 14
d_call: TRBD2
v_call: TRBV2
clone_size: -

cdr3_nt: TGTGCCAGCAGCTTAGAGGTTCTAGCGGGAGTGTATTTT
cdr3_aa: CASSLEVLAGVYF
j_call: TRBJ2-3
cdr3_length: 13
d_call: TRBD2
v_call: TRBV7-9
clone_size: -

cdr3_nt: TGTGCCAGCAGTTACTCGATACAGGGGGCGAACACTGAAGCTTTCTTT
cdr3_aa: CASSYSIQGANTEAFF
j_call: TRBJ1-1
cdr3_length: 16
d_call: TRBD1
v_call: TRBV6-5
clone_size: few

cdr3_nt: TGTGCCAGCAGCTTAGCTCTCCCTCTGGGGGCTCCCTCTGGAAACACCATATATTTT
cdr3_aa: CASSLALPLGAPSGNTIYF
j_call: TRBJ1-3
cdr3_length: 19
d_call: -
v_call: TRBV7-2
clone_size: -

cdr3_nt: TGTGCCAGCAGCTCCTTTAGTTACAATGAGCAGTTCTTC
cdr3_aa: CASSSFSYNEQFF
j_call: TRBJ2-1
cdr3_length: 13
d_call: -
v_call: TRBV7-9
clone_size: -

cdr3_nt: TGTGCCAGCAGTTTCCTGCAGGTCTATAATTCACCCCTCCACTTT
cdr3_aa: CASSFLQVYNSPLHF
j_call: TRBJ1-6
cdr3_length: 15
d_call: -
v_call: TRBV28
clone_size: few

cdr3_nt: TGTGCCAGCAGTGAAGCTCCGGCCAACGGGATTGGGTCTGGAAACACCATATATTTT
cdr3_aa: CASSEAPANGIGSGNTIYF
j_call: TRBJ1-3
cdr3_length: 19
d_call: -
v_call: TRBV6-1
clone_size: -

cdr3_nt: TGTGCCAGCAGTTACTCGACTAGCGGACTTAACAATGAGCAGTTCTTC
cdr3_aa: CASSYSTSGLNNEQFF
j_call: TRBJ2-1
cdr3_length: 16
d_call: TRBD2
v_call: TRBV6-5
clone_size: -

cdr3_nt: TGTGCCAGCAGCTCCTACGGGACTTTGAACACCGGGGAGCTGTTTTTT
cdr3_aa: CASSSYGTLNTGELFF
j_call: TRBJ2-2
cdr3_length: 16
d_call: -
v_call: TRBV7-8
clone_size: -

cdr3_nt: TGCGCCAGCAGCTTCTCTTTAGCGGGAGGTTTCAGAGAGCAGTTCTTC
cdr3_aa: CASSFSLAGGFREQFF
j_call: TRBJ2-1
cdr3_length: 16
d_call: TRBD2
v_call: TRBV5-1
clone_size: -

cdr3_nt: TGTGCCAGCAGCGTAGGTGGCAGGTTGAGCTCTGGAAACACCATATATTTT
cdr3_aa: CASSVGGRLSSGNTIYF
j_call: TRBJ1-3
cdr3_length: 17
d_call: -
v_call: TRBV9
clone_size: -

cdr3_nt: TGTGCCAGCAGCCCTGCTAGAGGTTCTGGGGAAAAACTGTTTTTT
cdr3_aa: CASSPARGSGEKLFF
j_call: TRBJ1-4
cdr3_length: 15
d_call: -
v_call: TRBV11-2
clone_size: -

cdr3_nt: TGTGCCAGCAACCCCGGGGGGGTGGGCACAGATACGCAGTATTTT
cdr3_aa: CASNPGGVGTDTQYF
j_call: TRBJ2-3
cdr3_length: 15
d_call: TRBD2
v_call: TRBV2
clone_size: -

cdr3_nt: TGTGCCAGCAGCGTTAGCGGGCGGGGGCTCCGCGAGCAGTACTTC
cdr3_aa: CASSVSGRGLREQYF
j_call: TRBJ2-7
cdr3_length: 15
d_call: -
v_call: TRBV9
clone_size: once

cdr3_nt: TGTGCCAGCAGCCCATTGATACTAGCGGGAGGAGGGGAGCAGTTCTTC
cdr3_aa: CASSPLILAGGGEQFF
j_call: TRBJ2-1
cdr3_length: 16
d_call: TRBD2
v_call: TRBV14
clone_size: -